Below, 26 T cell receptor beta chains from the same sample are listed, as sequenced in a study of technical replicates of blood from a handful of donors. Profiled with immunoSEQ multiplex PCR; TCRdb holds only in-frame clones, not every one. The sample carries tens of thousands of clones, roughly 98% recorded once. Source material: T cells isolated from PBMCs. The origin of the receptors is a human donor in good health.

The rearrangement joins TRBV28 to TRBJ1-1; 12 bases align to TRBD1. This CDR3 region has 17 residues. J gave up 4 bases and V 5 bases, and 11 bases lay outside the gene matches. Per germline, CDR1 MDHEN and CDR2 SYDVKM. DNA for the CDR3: TGTGCCAGCAGTCGACAAGGGACAGGGGGCGCAGGCACTGAAGCTTTCTTT. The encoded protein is CASSRQGTGGAGTEAFF.

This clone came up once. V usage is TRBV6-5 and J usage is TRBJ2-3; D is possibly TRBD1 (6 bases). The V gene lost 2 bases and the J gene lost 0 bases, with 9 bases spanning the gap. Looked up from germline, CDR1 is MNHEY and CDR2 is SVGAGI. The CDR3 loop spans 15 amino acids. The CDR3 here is CASSYGTLSTDTQYF. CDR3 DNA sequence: TGTGCCAGCAGTTACGGGACACTAAGCACAGATACGCAGTATTTT.

Here the CDR3 DNA reads TGTGCCAGCAGTGAATATGGCGGGGATTCACCCCTCCACTTT. Translated: CASSEYGGDSPLHF. The rearrangement joins TRBV2 to TRBJ1-6; D is unclear. Germline V gene sequence: CDR1 SNHLY, CDR2 FYNNEI. Trimming left V 2 bases short and J 8 bases short, with 10 bases between. The CDR3 sequence is 14 residues long. Filled out from reference TRBV2 and TRBJ1-6, the complete variable domain reads EPEVTQTPSHQVTQMGQEVILRCVPISNHLYFYWYRQILGQKVEFLVSFYNNEISEKSEIFDDQFSVERPDGSNFTLKIRSTKLEDSAMYFCASSEYGGDSPLHFGNGTRLTVT.

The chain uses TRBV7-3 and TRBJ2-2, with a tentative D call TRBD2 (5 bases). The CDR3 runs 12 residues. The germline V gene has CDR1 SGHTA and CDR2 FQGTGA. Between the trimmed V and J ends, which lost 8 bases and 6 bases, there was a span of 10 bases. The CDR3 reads CASGLAAGELFF. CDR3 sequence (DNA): TGTGCCAGCGGCCTAGCAGCCGGGGAGCTGTTTTTT. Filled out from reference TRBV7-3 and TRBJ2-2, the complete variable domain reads GAGVSQTPSNKVTEKGKYVELRCDPISGHTALYWYRQSLGQGPEFLIYFQGTGAADDSGLPNDRFFAVRPEGSVSTLKIQRTERGDSAVYLCASGLAAGELFFGEGSRLTVL.

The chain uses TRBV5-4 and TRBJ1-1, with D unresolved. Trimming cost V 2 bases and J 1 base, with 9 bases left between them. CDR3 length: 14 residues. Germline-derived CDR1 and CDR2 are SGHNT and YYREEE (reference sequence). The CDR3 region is CASSFGSSNTEAFF. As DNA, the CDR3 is TGTGCCAGCAGCTTCGGGAGTTCGAACACTGAAGCTTTCTTT.

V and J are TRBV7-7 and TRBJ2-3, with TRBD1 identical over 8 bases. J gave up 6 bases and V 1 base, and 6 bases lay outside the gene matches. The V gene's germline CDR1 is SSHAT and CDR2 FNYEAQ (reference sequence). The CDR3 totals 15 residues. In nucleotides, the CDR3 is TGTGCCAGCAGCTTAGGGACAGGGCAGCGTGATACGCAGTATTTT. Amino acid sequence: CASSLGTGQRDTQYF.

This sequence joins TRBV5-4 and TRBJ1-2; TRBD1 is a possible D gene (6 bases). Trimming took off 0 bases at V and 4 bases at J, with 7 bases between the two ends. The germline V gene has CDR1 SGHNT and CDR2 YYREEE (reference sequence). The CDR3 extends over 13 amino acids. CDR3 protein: CASSLVGGYGYTF. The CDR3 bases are TGTGCCAGCAGCTTGGTAGGGGGCTATGGCTACACCTTC.

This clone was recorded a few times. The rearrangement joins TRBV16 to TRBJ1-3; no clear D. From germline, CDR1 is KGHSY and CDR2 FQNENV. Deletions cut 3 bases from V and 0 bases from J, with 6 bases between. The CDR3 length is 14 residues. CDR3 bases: TGTGCCAGCAGCCACGGTAACTCTGGAAACACCATATATTTT. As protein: CASSHGNSGNTIYF.

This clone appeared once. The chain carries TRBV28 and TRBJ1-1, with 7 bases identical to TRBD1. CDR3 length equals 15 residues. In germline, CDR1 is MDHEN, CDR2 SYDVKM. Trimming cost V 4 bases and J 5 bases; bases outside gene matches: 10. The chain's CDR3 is CASSSDRPEETEAFF. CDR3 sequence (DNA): TGTGCCAGCAGTTCGGACAGGCCTGAGGAAACTGAAGCTTTCTTT.

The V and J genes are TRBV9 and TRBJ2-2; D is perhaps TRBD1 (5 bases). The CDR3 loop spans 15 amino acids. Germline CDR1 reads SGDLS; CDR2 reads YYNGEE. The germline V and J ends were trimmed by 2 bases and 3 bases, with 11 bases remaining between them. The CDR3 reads CASSVGRLDTGELFF. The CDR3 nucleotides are TGTGCCAGCAGCGTGGGGCGACTTGACACCGGGGAGCTGTTTTTT.

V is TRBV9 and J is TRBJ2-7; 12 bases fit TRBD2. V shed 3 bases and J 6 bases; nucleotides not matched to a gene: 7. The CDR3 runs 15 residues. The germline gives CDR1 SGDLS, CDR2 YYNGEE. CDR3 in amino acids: CASSGMTSGSLEQYF. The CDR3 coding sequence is TGTGCCAGCAGCGGAATGACTAGCGGGAGCCTCGAGCAGTACTTC.

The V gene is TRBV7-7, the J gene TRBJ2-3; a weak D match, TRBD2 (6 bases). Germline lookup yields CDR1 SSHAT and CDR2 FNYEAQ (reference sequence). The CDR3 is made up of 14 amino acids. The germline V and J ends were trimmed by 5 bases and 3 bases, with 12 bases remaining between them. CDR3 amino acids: CASSPTGRTDTQYF. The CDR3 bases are TGTGCCAGCAGCCCGACGGGGAGGACAGATACGCAGTATTTT. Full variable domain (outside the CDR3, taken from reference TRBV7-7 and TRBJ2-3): GAGVSQSPRYKVTKRGQDVTLRCDPISSHATLYWYQQALGQGPEFLTYFNYEAQPDKSGLPSDRFSAERPEGSISTLTIQRTEQRDSAMYRCASSPTGRTDTQYFGPGTRLTVL.

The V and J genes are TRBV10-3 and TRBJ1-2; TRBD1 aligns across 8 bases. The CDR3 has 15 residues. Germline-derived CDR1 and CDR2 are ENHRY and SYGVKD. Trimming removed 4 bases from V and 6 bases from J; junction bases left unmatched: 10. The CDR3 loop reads CAISVAAGGENGYTF. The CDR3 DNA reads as TGTGCCATCAGTGTAGCGGCAGGGGGCGAGAATGGCTACACCTTC.

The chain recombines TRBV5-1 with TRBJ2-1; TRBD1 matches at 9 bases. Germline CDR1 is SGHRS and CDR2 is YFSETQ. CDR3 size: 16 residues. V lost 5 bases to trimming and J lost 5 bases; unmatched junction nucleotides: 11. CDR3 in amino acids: CASSPWRTGDDNEQFF. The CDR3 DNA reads TGCGCCAGCAGTCCATGGAGGACAGGGGACGACAATGAGCAGTTCTTC.

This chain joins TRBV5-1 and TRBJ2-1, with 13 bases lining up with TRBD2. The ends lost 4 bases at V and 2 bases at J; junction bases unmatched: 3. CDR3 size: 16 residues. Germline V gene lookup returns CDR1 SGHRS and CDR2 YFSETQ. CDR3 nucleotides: TGCGCCAGCAGCACACTAGCGGGAGGGCCCTACAATGAGCAGTTCTTC. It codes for CASSTLAGGPYNEQFF.

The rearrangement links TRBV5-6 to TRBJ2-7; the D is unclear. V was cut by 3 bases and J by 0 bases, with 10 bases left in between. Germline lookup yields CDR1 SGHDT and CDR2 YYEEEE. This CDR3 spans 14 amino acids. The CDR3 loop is CASSWASDSYEQYF. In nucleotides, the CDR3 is TGTGCCAGCAGCTGGGCCAGTGACTCCTACGAGCAGTACTTC.

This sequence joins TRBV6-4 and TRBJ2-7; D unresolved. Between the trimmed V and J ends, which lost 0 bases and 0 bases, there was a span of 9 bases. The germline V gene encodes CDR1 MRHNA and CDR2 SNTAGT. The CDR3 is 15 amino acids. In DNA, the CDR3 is TGTGCCAGCAGTGACTCGCTAGGAAGCTCCTACGAGCAGTACTTC. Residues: CASSDSLGSSYEQYF.

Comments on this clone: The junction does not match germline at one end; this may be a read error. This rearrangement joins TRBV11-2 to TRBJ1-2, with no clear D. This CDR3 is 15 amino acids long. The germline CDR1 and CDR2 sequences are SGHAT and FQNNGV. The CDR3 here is CASTPLQGTNYGYTF. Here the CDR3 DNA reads TGTGCCAGCACCCCCCTACAAGGAACCAACTATGGCTATACCTTC.

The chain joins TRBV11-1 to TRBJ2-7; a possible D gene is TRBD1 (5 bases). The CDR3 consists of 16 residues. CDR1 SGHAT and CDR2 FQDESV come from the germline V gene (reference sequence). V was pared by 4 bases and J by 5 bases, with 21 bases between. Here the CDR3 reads CASSSRQQGAANEQYF. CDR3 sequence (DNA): TGTGCCAGCAGCTCCCGCCAACAAGGGGCGGCGAACGAGCAGTACTTC.

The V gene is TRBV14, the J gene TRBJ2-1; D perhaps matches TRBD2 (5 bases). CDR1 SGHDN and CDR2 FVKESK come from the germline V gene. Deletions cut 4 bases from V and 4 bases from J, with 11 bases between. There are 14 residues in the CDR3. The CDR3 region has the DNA TGTGCCAGCAGCCCCAGAGGGAATTACAATGAGCAGTTCTTC. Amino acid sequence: CASSPRGNYNEQFF.

The CDR3 nucleotides read TGTGCCAGCAGCTTAGGATCCCGGGGTGGGACTGAAGCTTTCTTT. Its translation: CASSLGSRGGTEAFF. The J gene is TRBJ1-1, the V gene TRBV13; D gene ambiguous. CDR1 is PRHDT and CDR2 is FYEKMQ in the germline V gene (reference sequence). The V gene lost 0 bases and the J gene lost 5 bases, with 13 bases spanning the gap. This CDR3 has 15 amino acids.

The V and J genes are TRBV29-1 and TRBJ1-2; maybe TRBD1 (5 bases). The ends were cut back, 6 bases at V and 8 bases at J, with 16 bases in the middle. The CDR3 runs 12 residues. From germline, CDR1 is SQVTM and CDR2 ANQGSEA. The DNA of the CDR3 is TGCAGCGTGCTCGCAGGGTTAGAAGGCTACACCTTC. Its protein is CSVLAGLEGYTF. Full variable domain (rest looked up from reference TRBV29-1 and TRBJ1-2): SAVISQKPSRDICQRGTSLTIQCQVDSQVTMMFWYRQQPGQSLTLIATANQGSEATYESGFVIDKFPISRPNLTFSTLTVSNMSPEDSSIYLCSVLAGLEGYTFGSGTRLTVV.

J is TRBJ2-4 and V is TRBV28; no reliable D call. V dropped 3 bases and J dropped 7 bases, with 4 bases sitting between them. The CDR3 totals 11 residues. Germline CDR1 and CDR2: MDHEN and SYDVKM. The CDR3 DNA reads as TGTGCCAGCAGTTTTTCGAACATTCAGTACTTC. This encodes CASSFSNIQYF. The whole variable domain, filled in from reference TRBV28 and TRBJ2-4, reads DVKVTQSSRYLVKRTGEKVFLECVQDMDHENMFWYRQDPGLGLRLIYFSYDVKMKEKGDIPEGYSVSREKKERFSLILESASTNQTSMYLCASSFSNIQYFGAGTRLSVL.

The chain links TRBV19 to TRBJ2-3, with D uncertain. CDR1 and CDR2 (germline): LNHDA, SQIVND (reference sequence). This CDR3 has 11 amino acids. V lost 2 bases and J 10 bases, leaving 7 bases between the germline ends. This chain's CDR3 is CASSIRAAQYF. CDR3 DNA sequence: TGTGCCAGTAGTATACGTGCGGCGCAGTATTTT. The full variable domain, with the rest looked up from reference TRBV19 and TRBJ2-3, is DGGITQSPKYLFRKEGQNVTLSCEQNLNHDAMYWYRQDPGQGLRLIYYSQIVNDFQKGDIAEGYSVSREKKESFPLTVTSAQKNPTAFYLCASSIRAAQYFGPGTRLTVL.

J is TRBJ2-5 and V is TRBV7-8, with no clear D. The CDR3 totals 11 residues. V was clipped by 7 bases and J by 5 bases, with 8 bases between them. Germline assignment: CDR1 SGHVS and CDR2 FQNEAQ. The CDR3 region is CASTFGETQYF. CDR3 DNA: TGTGCCAGCACCTTCGGGGAGACCCAGTACTTC.

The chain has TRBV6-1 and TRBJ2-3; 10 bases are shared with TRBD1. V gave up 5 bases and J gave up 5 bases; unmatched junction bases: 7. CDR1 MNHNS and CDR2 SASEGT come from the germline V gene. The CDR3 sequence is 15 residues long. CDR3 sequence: CASSTDRGRVDTQYF. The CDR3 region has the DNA TGTGCCAGCAGTACGGACAGGGGGAGGGTAGATACGCAGTATTTT.